Described below is a single TCR beta chain sequence and its context. The data were taken from a study of shared clonotypes between healthy human individuals. Looking at the study overall: Donors had three CD4 naive, three CD4 memory, two CD8 naive and one CD8 memory plate apiece.

Profiled with immunoSEQ multiplex PCR; TCRdb holds only in-frame clones, not every one. The sample holds 800,000 to 1,200,000 clones, 75% to 80% seen once. This CDR3 is 16 amino acids long. CDR1 and CDR2 (germline): SGHRS, YFSETQ. V was clipped by 3 bases and J by 4 bases; unmatched bases: 4. Sequencing used memory CD4+ T cells from PBMCs. Subset defined: CD45RA-negative fraction. The V call is TRBV5-1, the J call TRBJ2-1; TRBD2 matches 13 bases. This receptor was identified in a man aged 18 to 30 in good health. Some clones in this sample may be carry-over from other donors' samples. CDR3: CASSSGLAGEYNEQFF. The CDR3 DNA reads as TGCGCCAGCAGCTCCGGACTAGCGGGAGAGTACAATGAGCAGTTCTTC.